Presented here are 15 T cell receptor beta chains from one specimen sequenced in a study of CD8 T cells in ankylosing spondylitis. Study-level results: It appeared that ankylosing spondylitis blood was characterized by a TCR beta motif of seven or eight highly homologous variants.

For these TCRs, the target antigens are not known. TCRdb re-called the 5' RACE reads through MiXCR, storing one row per CDR3 protein. The table includes approximately 540,000 distinct CDR3 sequences, roughly an eighth detected once. The sample consisted of blood, either unsorted or a sorted T cell fraction (not recorded which). The source is a male donor with ankylosing spondylitis.

The chain employs TRBV3-1 and TRBJ2-7; 10 nucleotides agree with TRBD2. V shed 2 bases, J shed 7 bases, and the junction held 5 bases outside the gene matches. The CDR3 sequence is 14 residues long. The germline gives CDR1 LGHDT, CDR2 YNNKEL (reference sequence). The CDR3 spells CASSQSLAGVEQYV. CDR3 sequence (DNA): TGTGCCAGCAGCCAAAGCCTAGCGGGAGTAGAGCAGTACGTC.

The V gene is TRBV12-3 or TRBV12-4, the J gene TRBJ2-1, with TRBD2 matching 13 bases. The CDR3 has 15 amino acids. V dropped 5 bases and J dropped 9; count of bases not matched to a gene: 7. CDR3 in amino acids: CASSEGLAGTSEQFF. In DNA, the CDR3 is TGTGCCAGCAGTGAGGGACTAGCGGGAACTAGTGAGCAGTTCTTC.

The rearrangement joins TRBV24-1 to TRBJ1-5; D unresolved. V was clipped by 3 bases and J by 2 bases, with 7 bases between them. This CDR3 is built from 14 residues. Germline-derived CDR1 and CDR2 are KGHDR and SFDVKD. The CDR3 sequence: CATSDPGRNQPQHF. The CDR3 bases are TGTGCCACCAGTGATCCCGGGCGCAATCAGCCCCAGCATTTT.

The CDR3 reads CATSDSPSGYQETQYF. In DNA, the CDR3 is TGTGCCACCAGTGATTCGCCTAGCGGGTATCAAGAGACCCAGTACTTC. The V gene is TRBV24-1, the J gene TRBJ2-5; 8 bases fit TRBD2. The CDR3 spans 16 residues. Germline lookup yields CDR1 KGHDR and CDR2 SFDVKD. Trimming took 2 bases from V and 2 from J; bases not matched to a gene: 6.

Only a few counts were recorded for this clonotype. The chain uses TRBV24-1 and TRBJ2-5; 9 bases are shared with TRBD1. Germline assignment: CDR1 KGHDR and CDR2 SFDVKD. The CDR3 totals 18 residues. Trimming took 3 bases from V and 2 from J; bases not matched to a gene: 12. Here the CDR3 reads CATSDPRPGQGGQETQYF. DNA for the CDR3: TGTGCCACCAGTGATCCCCGACCGGGACAGGGCGGTCAAGAGACCCAGTACTTC.

This chain connects TRBV20-1 to TRBJ2-1; 10 bases line up with TRBD2. Germline lookup yields CDR1 DFQATT and CDR2 SNEGSKA (reference sequence). The length of the CDR3 is 14 residues. Trimming took 5 bases from V and 7 from J; bases not matched to a gene: 8. CDR3 amino acids: CSARAGGPKNEQFF. In DNA, the CDR3 is TGCAGTGCTCGAGCGGGAGGGCCGAAGAATGAGCAGTTCTTC.

V and J are TRBV5-1 and TRBJ2-1, with TRBD2 matching 9 bases. Germline assignment: CDR1 SGHRS and CDR2 YFSETQ. This CDR3 has 15 amino acids. V gave up 4 bases and J gave up 8 bases; unmatched junction bases: 10. The CDR3 here is CASSPRTSVADEQFF. CDR3 sequence (DNA): TGCGCCAGCAGCCCCCGGACTAGCGTCGCCGATGAGCAGTTCTTC.

The V gene is TRBV7-6, the J gene TRBJ2-5; possibly TRBD2 for D (5 bases). The CDR3 is 13 amino acids. V shed 4 bases and J shed 3 bases, with 9 bases lying between them. Germline CDR1 SGHVS, CDR2 FNYEAQ. CDR3 sequence reads: CASSSPREETQYF. The DNA of the CDR3 is TGTGCCAGCAGCTCCCCGAGGGAAGAGACCCAGTACTTC.

This clonotype has at least ten counts. The chain links TRBV12-3 or TRBV12-4 to TRBJ2-7, with D possibly being TRBD2 (6 bases). Deletions cut 1 base from V and 0 bases from J, with 10 bases between. There are 15 residues in the CDR3. The CDR3 sequence: CASSLVASDSYEQYF. The CDR3 DNA reads as TGTGCCAGCAGTTTAGTAGCTAGCGACTCCTACGAGCAGTACTTC.

The chain has TRBV27 and TRBJ2-5; 8 bases fit TRBD2. Trimming cost V 2 bases and J 5 bases; bases outside gene matches: 10. This CDR3 region has 16 residues. Germline CDR1 MNHEY, CDR2 SMNVEV (reference sequence). The CDR3 loop is CASSLIGSGGVETQYF. CDR3 nucleotide sequence: TGTGCCAGCAGTTTAATCGGGAGCGGGGGAGTGGAGACCCAGTACTTC.

V and J are TRBV7-8 and TRBJ2-3, with 15 bases fitting TRBD2. The length of the CDR3 is 18 residues. V shed 5 bases and J 3 bases; nucleotides not matched to a gene: 9. CDR1 SGHVS and CDR2 FQNEAQ come from the germline V gene. The CDR3 coding sequence is TGTGCCAGCAGCCCCCGGACTAGCGGGAGGGGAGGGACAGATACGCAGTATTTT. Translating gives CASSPRTSGRGGTDTQYF.

In this sample, this clonotype turned up a few times. This chain joins TRBV6-5 and TRBJ2-2, with TRBD2 identical over 8 bases. Germline loops: CDR1 MNHEY, CDR2 SVGAGI. The length of the CDR3 is 15 residues. After removal of 0 bases from V and 8 bases from J, the junction contained 5 bases not matched to a gene. The CDR3 is CASSYSGRASGELFF. The CDR3 nucleotides are TGTGCCAGCAGTTACTCCGGGAGGGCATCGGGGGAGCTGTTTTTT.

The rearrangement links TRBV20-1 to TRBJ2-7; 9 positions agree with TRBD1. J lost 7 bases, V lost 4 bases, and 8 bases had no gene match. The CDR3 is 13 amino acids. CDR1 is DFQATT and CDR2 is SNEGSKA in the germline V gene (reference sequence). The CDR3 loop is CSATPGTGLEQYF. In DNA form, the CDR3 reads TGCAGTGCTACGCCCGGGACAGGGCTAGAGCAGTACTTC.

This clonotype has a count of ten or more. The chain recombines TRBV5-1 with TRBJ2-2; 8 bases align to TRBD1. Per germline, CDR1 SGHRS and CDR2 YFSETQ. V lost 3 bases, J lost 0 bases, and 1 base stayed unmatched. The CDR3 totals 15 residues. CDR3 amino acids: CASSWGQANTGELFF. The CDR3 DNA reads as TGCGCCAGCAGCTGGGGACAGGCGAACACCGGGGAGCTGTTTTTT.

A few counts support this clonotype. The gene calls are TRBV28 and TRBJ1-3; 8 bases map to TRBD1. The germline V gene encodes CDR1 MDHEN and CDR2 SYDVKM. Unmatched junction bases numbered 5, after V lost 7 bases and J lost 0 bases. The CDR3 runs 15 residues. The CDR3 spells CASNLDRASGNTIYF. The CDR3 nucleotides are TGTGCCAGCAATTTGGACAGGGCCTCTGGAAACACCATATATTTT.